These 27 T cell receptor beta chains came from one sample sequenced in a study of cytomegalovirus exposure and HLA in healthy donors. The PCR employed 60 Vbeta primers together with 13 Jbeta primers. Method: immunoSEQ multiplex PCR; TCRdb's copy keeps in-frame clones and lacks some. Of 95,000 to 150,000 clones listed, under 70% were seen once; the top ten hold 1.5%. The sequenced sample was PBMCs. All receptors derive from a man younger than 35 in good health and CMV-seronegative.

This chain connects TRBV25-1 to TRBJ2-2; TRBD1 is a possible D gene (6 bases). Deletions cut 8 bases from V and 8 bases from J, with 12 bases between. This CDR3 spans 12 amino acids. Germline-derived CDR1 and CDR2 are MGHDK and SYGVNS. This chain's CDR3 is CASWDNEGELFF. CDR3 DNA: TGTGCCAGCTGGGACAACGAAGGGGAGCTGTTTTTT.

The chain has TRBV21-1 and TRBJ2-7; TRBD2 is the table's D call and was not checked against the DNA. TRBV21-1 is recorded as a pseudogene. The CDR3 loop spans 12 amino acids. The chain's CDR3 is CASGGAGDEQYF. The CDR3 bases are TGTGCCAGCGGAGGGGCGGGGGACGAGCAGTACTTC.

V and J are TRBV7-2 and TRBJ2-3; 13 nucleotides match TRBD2. V shed 5 bases and J 10 bases; nucleotides not matched to a gene: 18. From germline, CDR1 is SGHTA and CDR2 FQGNSA. This CDR3 is 18 amino acids long. CDR3 coding DNA: TGTGCCAGCAGCCCTGGGGCGGTATTCGGACTAGCGGGAGAAGCGCAGTATTTT. It codes for CASSPGAVFGLAGEAQYF.

This clone was seen a few times. The rearrangement uses TRBV20-1 and TRBJ1-1; the match to TRBD1 covers 7 bases. V dropped 5 bases and J dropped 10; count of bases not matched to a gene: 7. The CDR3 covers 11 residues. The germline CDR1 and CDR2 sequences are DFQATT and SNEGSKA (reference sequence). The CDR3 region is CSARQGRAAFF. CDR3 bases: TGCAGTGCTCGACAGGGTCGTGCAGCTTTCTTT.

V gene TRBV7-2 combines with J gene TRBJ2-5; possibly TRBD2 for D (5 bases). The CDR3 runs to 12 residues. V was clipped by 4 bases and J by 2 bases, with 5 bases between them. Germline loops: CDR1 SGHTA, CDR2 FQGNSA. In DNA form, the CDR3 reads TGTGCCAGCAGCTCGGGGCAAGAGACCCAGTACTTC. Translated, it gives CASSSGQETQYF.

The chain has TRBV5-1 and TRBJ2-1; a possible D gene is TRBD2 (5 bases). The length of the CDR3 is 16 residues. Trimming removed 0 bases at V and 2 bases at J, with 12 bases between. CDR1 and CDR2 from the germline V gene are SGHRS and YFSETQ. The CDR3 spells CASSLAAAATYNEQFF. The CDR3, as DNA: TGCGCCAGCAGCTTGGCGGCAGCGGCCACCTACAATGAGCAGTTCTTC.

This sequence joins TRBV6-5 and TRBJ2-6; D gene unclear. Germline CDR1 MNHEY, CDR2 SVGAGI. The CDR3 covers 13 residues. V lost 11 bases and J lost 1, with 9 bases in between. DNA for the CDR3: TGTGCCGTTCGCGCTTCTGGGGCCAACGTCCTGACTTTC. Its translation: CAVRASGANVLTF.

The chain joins TRBV5-1 to TRBJ1-2, with 8 bases that match TRBD1. CDR3 length equals 14 residues. The junction had 3 bases not matched to a gene; V was cut back by 2 bases and J by 3 bases. The germline CDR1 and CDR2 sequences are SGHRS and YFSETQ. The CDR3 nucleotides are TGCGCCAGCAGCTTTGGACAGGGTGACTATGGCTACACCTTC. It is translated as CASSFGQGDYGYTF. Variable domain in full (rest from reference TRBV5-1 and TRBJ1-2): KAGVTQTPRYLIKTRGQQVTLSCSPISGHRSVSWYQQTPGQGLQFLFEYFSETQRNKGNFPGRFSGRQFSNSRSEMNVSTLELGDSALYLCASSFGQGDYGYTFGSGTRLTVV.

This clone turned up a few times. V and J are TRBV7-6 and TRBJ2-7; D gene ambiguous. The germline V gene encodes CDR1 SGHVS and CDR2 FNYEAQ. This CDR3 spans 15 amino acids. Deletions cut 4 bases from V and 1 base from J, with 14 bases between. The CDR3 DNA reads TGTGCCAGCAGCTCCTCCGGAGCATCTTCCTACGAGCAGTACTTC. Its protein product is CASSSSGASSYEQYF. The full variable domain, with the rest looked up from reference TRBV7-6 and TRBJ2-7, is GAGVSQSPRYKVTKRGQDVALRCDPISGHVSLYWYRQALGQGPEFLTYFNYEAQQDKSGLPNDRFSAERPEGSISTLTIQRTEQRDSAMYRCASSSSGASSYEQYFGPGTRLTVT.

V and J are TRBV15 and TRBJ1-1; TRBD1 matches at 9 bases. The CDR3 length is 15 residues. The germline V gene has CDR1 LNHNV and CDR2 YYDKDF (reference sequence). The trim removed 3 bases at V and 0 bases at J, leaving 2 bases unmatched. Here the CDR3 reads CATSRDRGLNTEAFF. In nucleotides, the CDR3 is TGTGCCACCAGCAGGGACAGGGGTCTGAACACTGAAGCTTTCTTT.

This clone was seen a handful of times. V usage is TRBV7-2 and J usage is TRBJ1-3, with D uncertain. The germline CDR1 and CDR2 sequences are SGHTA and FQGNSA. The CDR3 is made up of 15 amino acids. V shed 2 bases and J shed 0 bases, with 8 bases lying between them. The CDR3 nucleotides read TGTGCCAGCAGCTTAACTGCCAACTCTGGAAACACCATATATTTT. As protein: CASSLTANSGNTIYF.

This clone was seen a few times. V and J are TRBV5-1 and TRBJ1-2; 7 bases agree with TRBD1. Germline V gives CDR1 SGHRS, CDR2 YFSETQ. Trimming cost V 3 bases and J 4 bases; bases outside gene matches: 6. This CDR3 has 14 residues. CDR3 amino acids: CASSSGTDTYGYTF. CDR3 sequence (DNA): TGCGCCAGCAGCTCCGGGACAGATACCTATGGCTACACCTTC.

V gene TRBV7-7 combines with J gene TRBJ2-3; a weak D match, TRBD1 (6 bases). CDR1 is SSHAT and CDR2 is FNYEAQ in the germline V gene (reference sequence). Trimming took 5 bases from V and 5 from J, leaving 14 bases between them. CDR3 length equals 14 residues. The CDR3 sequence is CASSRSPGVDTQYF. As DNA, the CDR3 is TGTGCCAGCAGCCGGTCGCCAGGGGTAGATACGCAGTATTTT.

J is TRBJ2-5 and V is TRBV7-9; 7 nucleotides align to TRBD1. V lost 5 bases to trimming and J lost 2 bases; unmatched junction nucleotides: 8. CDR1 is SEHNR, CDR2 FQNEAQ, per germline (reference sequence). The CDR3 totals 15 residues. CDR3 sequence: CASSTYLTGQETQYF. CDR3 DNA sequence: TGTGCCAGCAGCACCTACTTGACAGGGCAAGAGACCCAGTACTTC. Together with reference TRBV7-9 and TRBJ2-5, the CDR3 gives the full variable domain: DTGVSQNPRHKITKRGQNVTFRCDPISEHNRLYWYRQTLGQGPEFLTYFQNEAQLEKSRLLSDRFSAERPKGSFSTLEIQRTEQGDSAMYLCASSTYLTGQETQYFGPGTRLLVL.

This clone was detected a few times. CDR3 sequence reads: CASSEGQGAADTQYF. DNA for the CDR3: TGTGCCAGCAGCGAGGGACAGGGGGCGGCAGATACGCAGTATTTT. The chain has TRBV9 and TRBJ2-3, with 12 bases that match TRBD1. With 3 bases clipped from V and 4 bases from J, the junction kept 3 bases outside the gene matches. Germline-derived CDR1 and CDR2 are SGDLS and YYNGEE. The CDR3 loop spans 15 amino acids.

V is TRBV6-1 and J is TRBJ1-1, with 7 bases identical to TRBD1. The germline CDR1 and CDR2 sequences are MNHNS and SASEGT. The V segment lost 2 bases and the J segment 3 bases; nucleotides outside the gene matches: 6. CDR3 length: 15 amino acids. Here the CDR3 reads CASSEWGQPDTEAFF. The CDR3 nucleotides are TGTGCCAGCAGTGAATGGGGACAGCCAGACACTGAAGCTTTCTTT.

The chain has TRBV28 and TRBJ1-2; D gene ambiguous. Germline CDR1 reads MDHEN; CDR2 reads SYDVKM. The CDR3 consists of 13 residues. V shed 4 bases and J shed 5 bases, with 11 bases lying between them. Here the CDR3 reads CASSSGLKYGYTF. The CDR3 DNA reads TGTGCCAGCAGTTCCGGACTGAAGTATGGCTACACCTTC.

The J gene is TRBJ1-2, the V gene TRBV6-5, with 8 nucleotides matching TRBD1. The CDR3 spans 14 residues. Germline V CDR1 and CDR2: MNHEY, SVGAGI. V lost 2 bases to trimming and J lost 8 bases; unmatched junction nucleotides: 7. The CDR3 DNA reads as TGTGCCAGCAGTTACGGGGCAGGGGGCCGAGGCTACACCTTC. Translating gives CASSYGAGGRGYTF.

This chain joins TRBV7-8 and TRBJ1-2; D not resolved. Trimming pared 5 bases from V and 2 bases from J, leaving 15 bases between. The CDR3 length is 15 residues. The V gene's germline CDR1 is SGHVS and CDR2 FQNEAQ. The CDR3 bases are TGTGCCAGCAGCCCCCTCGGAGGGCAGAACTATGGCTACACCTTC. This encodes CASSPLGGQNYGYTF.

This clone has just one count. The chain recombines TRBV27 with TRBJ2-1, with 10 bases matching TRBD1. V lost 3 bases, J lost 7 bases, and 9 bases stayed unmatched. CDR3 size: 16 residues. Germline CDR1 MNHEY, CDR2 SMNVEV (reference sequence). The CDR3: CASSFLTGTGANEQFF. As DNA, the CDR3 is TGTGCCAGCAGTTTCCTAACCGGGACAGGGGCTAATGAGCAGTTCTTC.

This clone appeared once. This rearrangement joins TRBV6-6 to TRBJ2-7, with 7 bases matching TRBD2. J was trimmed by 6 bases and V by 4 bases; bases with no gene match: 6. Germline CDR1 reads MNHNY; CDR2 reads SVGAGI (reference sequence). The CDR3 runs to 13 residues. The chain's CDR3 is CASSSTLAVEQYF. DNA for the CDR3: TGTGCCAGCAGTTCCACTCTAGCGGTCGAGCAGTACTTC.

This chain connects TRBV6-1 to TRBJ2-5; TRBD1 matches 8 bases. The J call may be mistaken, given a closer DNA end match to TRBJ2-7. Germline V gene lookup returns CDR1 MNHNS and CDR2 SASEGT. CDR3 length equals 13 residues. The DNA for the CDR3 is TGTGCCACCGCAGGGGGCATGTTCTACGAGCAGTACTTC. Its translation is CATAGGMFYEQYF.

The chain uses TRBV6-1 and TRBJ2-7; D might be TRBD2 (6 bases). Trimming took 10 bases from V and 1 from J, leaving 11 bases between them. Germline CDR1 and CDR2: MNHNS and SASEGT. This CDR3 comprises 12 residues. CDR3 region: CATSGGSYEQYF. The CDR3 DNA reads TGTGCCACCTCCGGGGGATCCTACGAGCAGTACTTC.

V usage is TRBV27 and J usage is TRBJ1-2; 8 nucleotides line up with TRBD1. Germline CDR1 and CDR2: MNHEY and SMNVEV (reference sequence). The CDR3 loop spans 13 amino acids. The V segment lost 5 bases and the J segment 5 bases; nucleotides outside the gene matches: 4. The CDR3 DNA follows: TGTGCCAGCAGTGGGACAGGACAGTATGGCTACACCTTC. This encodes CASSGTGQYGYTF.

The chain combines TRBV7-9 with TRBJ2-3; D may be TRBD1 (6 bases). Germline values: CDR1 SEHNR, CDR2 FQNEAQ (reference sequence). Trimming left V 8 bases short and J 2 bases short, with 14 bases between. The length of the CDR3 is 14 residues. The CDR3, as DNA: TGTGCCAGCTCTCTGGACAGCAACACAGATACGCAGTATTTT. It codes for CASSLDSNTDTQYF.

The chain links TRBV4-3 to TRBJ2-7; 9 positions match TRBD1. Germline CDR1 and CDR2: LGHNA and YSLEER. The CDR3 spans 15 residues. After removal of 1 base from V and 7 bases from J, the junction contained 8 bases not matched to a gene. The CDR3 DNA follows: TGCGCCAGCAGCCAAGGGACAGGGGAAGGGGGTGAGCAGTACTTC. The encoded protein is CASSQGTGEGGEQYF.

The rearrangement uses TRBV10-3 and TRBJ1-5; weak D call: TRBD1 (5 bases). CDR3 size: 14 residues. V was pared by 4 bases and J by 4 bases, with 11 bases between. Germline V gives CDR1 ENHRY, CDR2 SYGVKD. The CDR3 region is CAISAAGVNQPQHF. The CDR3 DNA reads TGTGCCATCAGTGCCGCGGGGGTGAATCAGCCCCAGCATTTT.